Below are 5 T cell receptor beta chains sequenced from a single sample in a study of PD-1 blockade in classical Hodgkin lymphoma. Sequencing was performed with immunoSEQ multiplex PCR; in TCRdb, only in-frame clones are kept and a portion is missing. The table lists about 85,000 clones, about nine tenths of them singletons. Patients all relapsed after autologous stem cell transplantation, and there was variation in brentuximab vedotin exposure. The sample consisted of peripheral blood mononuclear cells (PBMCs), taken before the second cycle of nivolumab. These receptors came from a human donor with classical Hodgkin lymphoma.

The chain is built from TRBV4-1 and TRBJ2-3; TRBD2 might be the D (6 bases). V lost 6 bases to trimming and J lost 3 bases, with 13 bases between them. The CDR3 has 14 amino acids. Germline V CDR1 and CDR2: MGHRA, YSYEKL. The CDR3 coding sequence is TGCGCCAGCAGACCTCTAGCGACTACAGATACGCAGTATTTT. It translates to CASRPLATTDTQYF.

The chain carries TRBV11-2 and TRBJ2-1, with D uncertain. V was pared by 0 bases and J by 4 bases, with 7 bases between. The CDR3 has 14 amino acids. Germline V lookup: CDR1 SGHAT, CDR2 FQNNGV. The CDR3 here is CASSLDGFYNEQFF. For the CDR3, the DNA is TGTGCCAGCAGCTTAGACGGCTTTTACAATGAGCAGTTCTTC. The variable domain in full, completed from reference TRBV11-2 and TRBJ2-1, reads EAGVAQSPRYKIIEKRQSVAFWCNPISGHATLYWYQQILGQGPKLLIQFQNNGVVDDSQLPKDRFSAERLKGVDSTLKIQPAKLEDSAVYLCASSLDGFYNEQFFGPGTRLTVL.

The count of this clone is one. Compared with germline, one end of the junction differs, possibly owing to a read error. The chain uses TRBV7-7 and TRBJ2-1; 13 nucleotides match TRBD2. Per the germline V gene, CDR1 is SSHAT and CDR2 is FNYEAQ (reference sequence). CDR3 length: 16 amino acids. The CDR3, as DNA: TGTGCTAGCAGCTCCGGACTAGCGGGAGCATACAATGAGCAGTTCTTC. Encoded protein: CASSSGLAGAYNEQFF. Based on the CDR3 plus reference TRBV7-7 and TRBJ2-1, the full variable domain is GAGVSQSPRYKVTKRGQDVTLRCDPISSHATLYWYQQALGQGPEFLTYFNYEAQPDKSGLPSDRFSAERPEGSISTLTIQRTEQRDSAMYRCASSSGLAGAYNEQFFGPGTRLTVL.

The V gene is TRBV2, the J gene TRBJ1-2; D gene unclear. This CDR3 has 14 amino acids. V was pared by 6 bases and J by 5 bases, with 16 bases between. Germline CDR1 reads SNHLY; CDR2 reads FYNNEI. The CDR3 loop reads CASRADEGRYGYTF. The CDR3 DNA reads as TGTGCCAGCAGGGCCGATGAAGGGCGGTATGGCTACACCTTC.

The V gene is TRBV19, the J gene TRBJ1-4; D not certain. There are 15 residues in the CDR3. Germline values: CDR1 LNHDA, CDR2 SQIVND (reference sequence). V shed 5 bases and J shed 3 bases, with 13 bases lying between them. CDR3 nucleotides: TGTGCCAGTAGTGTGATCAGGCAAGCTAATGAAAAACTGTTTTTT. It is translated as CASSVIRQANEKLFF. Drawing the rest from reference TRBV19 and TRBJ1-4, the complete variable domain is DGGITQSPKYLFRKEGQNVTLSCEQNLNHDAMYWYRQDPGQGLRLIYYSQIVNDFQKGDIAEGYSVSREKKESFPLTVTSAQKNPTAFYLCASSVIRQANEKLFFGSGTQLSVL.